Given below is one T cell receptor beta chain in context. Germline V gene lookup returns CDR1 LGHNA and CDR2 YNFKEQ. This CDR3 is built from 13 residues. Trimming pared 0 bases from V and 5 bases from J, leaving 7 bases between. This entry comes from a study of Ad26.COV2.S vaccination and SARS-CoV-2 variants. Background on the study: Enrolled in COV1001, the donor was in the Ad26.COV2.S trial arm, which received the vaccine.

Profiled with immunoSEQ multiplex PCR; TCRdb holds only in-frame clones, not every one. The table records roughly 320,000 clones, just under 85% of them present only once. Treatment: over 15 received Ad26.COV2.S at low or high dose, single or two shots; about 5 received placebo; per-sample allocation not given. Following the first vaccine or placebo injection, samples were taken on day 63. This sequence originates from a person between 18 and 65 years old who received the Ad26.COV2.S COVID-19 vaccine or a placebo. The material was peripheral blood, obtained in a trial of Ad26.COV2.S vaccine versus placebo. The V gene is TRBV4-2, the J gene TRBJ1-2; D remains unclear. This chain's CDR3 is CASSQDSRYGYTF. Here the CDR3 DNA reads TGTGCCAGCAGCCAAGATAGCAGATATGGCTACACCTTC.